This T cell receptor beta chain was captured in a study of blood T cells in healthy people across ages. The CDR3 has 17 amino acids. Trimming pared 2 bases from V and 6 bases from J, leaving 20 bases between. Germline V CDR1 and CDR2: MDHEN, SYDVKM. This clonotype came up a few times. It was with a sample-barcoded 5' primer and a J-beta primer mix that a second PCR of roughly 6 to 11 cycles was run. In TCRdb, the 5' RACE reads were re-called with MiXCR into one record per CDR3 protein. The table lists more than 900,000 distinct CDR3 sequences, 25% to 30% of them singletons. The same data also contributed to another study, on T cells of mothers and their children. That work states: Maternal samples each gave over 9.5 million TCR beta CDR3 reads, and child samples 3 million to 3.5 million each. Inherited differences only slightly affect thymic shaping of TCR recombination output.

The chain has TRBV28 and TRBJ2-1; TRBD2 is a possible D gene (6 bases). The sample comprised blood. The TCR sequence derives from a middle-aged woman in good health. This CDR3 is CASSLGPYYQGGNEQFF. For the CDR3, the DNA is TGTGCCAGCAGTTTAGGCCCCTATTACCAGGGAGGCAATGAGCAGTTCTTC.